Given below is one TCR beta chain in context. The antigen is not known. V gave up 6 bases and J gave up 6 bases, with 11 bases separating them. This CDR3 region has 12 residues. Looked up from germline, CDR1 is MNHNY and CDR2 is SVGAGI (reference sequence). The sort gate was single viable CD3+CD4+CD8-CD45RO+ cells for memory CD4+ T cells. The data were obtained in a study of memory CD4+ T cells and cytomegalovirus serostatus. Study-wide points: Of 150 to 200 reported CMV TCRbeta sequences, about 70 were found in memory CD4+ repertoires.

Sequenced by immunoSEQ multiplex PCR; TCRdb stores in-frame clones only, minus some. Of tens of thousands of clones listed, around 86% are singletons. The V call is TRBV6-6, the J call TRBJ1-2, with a tentative D call TRBD1 (5 bases). The clonotype originates from an adult in good health and CMV-seronegative. Sequenced material: memory CD4+ T cells from blood. The CDR3 loop is CASSLRGDGYTF. The DNA of the CDR3 is TGTGCCAGCAGCCTTCGGGGGGATGGCTACACCTTC.